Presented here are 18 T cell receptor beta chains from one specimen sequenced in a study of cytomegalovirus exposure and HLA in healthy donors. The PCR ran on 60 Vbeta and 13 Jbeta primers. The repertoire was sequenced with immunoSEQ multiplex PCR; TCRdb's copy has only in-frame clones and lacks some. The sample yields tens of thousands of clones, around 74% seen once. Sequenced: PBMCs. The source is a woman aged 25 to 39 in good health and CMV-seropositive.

CDR3 region: CASSLAAATSSYEQYF. The CDR3 nucleotides are TGTGCCAGCAGCCTTGCGGCAGCCACTAGCTCCTACGAGCAGTACTTC. The chain links TRBV28 to TRBJ2-7, with D possibly TRBD2 on 5 matching bases. Germline V gene lookup returns CDR1 MDHEN and CDR2 SYDVKM. The ends were cut back, 6 bases at V and 0 bases at J, with 18 bases in the middle. The CDR3 has 16 residues.

The CDR3 DNA reads as TGTGCCAGCAGCTTGGACAGGTCTCCTCAGCCCCAGCATTTT. It encodes CASSLDRSPQPQHF. The chain has TRBV5-5 and TRBJ1-5; tentatively, D is TRBD1 (5 bases). Trimming removed 0 bases at V and 6 bases at J, with 10 bases between. Germline assignment: CDR1 SGHKS and CDR2 YYEKEE (reference sequence). The CDR3 sequence is 14 residues long.

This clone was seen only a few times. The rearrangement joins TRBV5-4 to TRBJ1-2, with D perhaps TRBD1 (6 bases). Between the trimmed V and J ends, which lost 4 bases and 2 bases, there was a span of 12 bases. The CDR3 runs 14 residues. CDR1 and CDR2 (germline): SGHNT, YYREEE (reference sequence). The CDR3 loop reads CASSDFDRNYGYTF. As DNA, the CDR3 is TGTGCCAGCAGCGACTTTGACAGGAACTATGGCTACACCTTC.

This chain's CDR3 is CASSIDRSTEAFF. The DNA of the CDR3 is TGTGCCAGCAGCATTGACAGGTCTACTGAAGCTTTCTTT. The chain combines TRBV7-2 with TRBJ1-1; tentatively, D is TRBD1 (6 bases). The germline gives CDR1 SGHTA, CDR2 FQGNSA. With 5 bases removed from V and 5 bases from J, the gap between germline ends came to 12 bases. CDR3 length: 13 amino acids.

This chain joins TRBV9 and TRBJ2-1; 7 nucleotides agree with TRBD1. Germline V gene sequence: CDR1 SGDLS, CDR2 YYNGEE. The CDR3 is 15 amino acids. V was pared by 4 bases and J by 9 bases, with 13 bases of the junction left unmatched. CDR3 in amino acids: CASSHWTGSTGEQFF. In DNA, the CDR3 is TGTGCCAGCAGCCACTGGACAGGTTCAACGGGTGAGCAGTTCTTC.

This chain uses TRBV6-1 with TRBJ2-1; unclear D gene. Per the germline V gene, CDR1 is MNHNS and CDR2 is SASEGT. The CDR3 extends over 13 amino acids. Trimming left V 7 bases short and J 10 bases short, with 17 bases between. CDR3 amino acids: CASTPPRAKEQFF. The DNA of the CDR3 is TGTGCCAGCACCCCACCCCGAGCGAAGGAGCAGTTCTTC.

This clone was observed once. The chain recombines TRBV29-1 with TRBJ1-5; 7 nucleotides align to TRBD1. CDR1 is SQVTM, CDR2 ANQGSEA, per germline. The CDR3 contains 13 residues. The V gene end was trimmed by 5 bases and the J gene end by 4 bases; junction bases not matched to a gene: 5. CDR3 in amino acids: CSVSRDRNQPQHF. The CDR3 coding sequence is TGCAGCGTTTCCCGGGACAGAAATCAGCCCCAGCATTTT.

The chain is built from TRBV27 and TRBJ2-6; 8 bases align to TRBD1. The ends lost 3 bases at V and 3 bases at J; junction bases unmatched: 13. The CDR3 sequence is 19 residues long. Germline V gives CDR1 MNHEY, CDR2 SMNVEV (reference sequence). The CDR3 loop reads CASSFTPFATGGGANVLTF. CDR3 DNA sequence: TGTGCCAGCAGTTTCACCCCGTTCGCAACAGGGGGTGGGGCCAACGTCCTGACTTTC.

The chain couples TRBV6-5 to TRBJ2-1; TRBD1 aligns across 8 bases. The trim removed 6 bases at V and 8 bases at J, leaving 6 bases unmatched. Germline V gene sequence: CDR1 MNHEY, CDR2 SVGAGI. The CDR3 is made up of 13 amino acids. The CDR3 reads CASSPRGRDEQFF. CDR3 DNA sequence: TGTGCCAGCAGCCCCAGGGGGCGGGATGAGCAGTTCTTC.

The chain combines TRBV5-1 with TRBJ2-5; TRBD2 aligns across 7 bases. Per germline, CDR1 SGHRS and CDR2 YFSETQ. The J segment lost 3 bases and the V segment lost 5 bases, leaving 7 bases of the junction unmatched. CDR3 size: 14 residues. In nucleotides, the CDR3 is TGCGCCAGCAGACCAGCGGGATTAGAAGAGACCCAGTACTTC. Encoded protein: CASRPAGLEETQYF.

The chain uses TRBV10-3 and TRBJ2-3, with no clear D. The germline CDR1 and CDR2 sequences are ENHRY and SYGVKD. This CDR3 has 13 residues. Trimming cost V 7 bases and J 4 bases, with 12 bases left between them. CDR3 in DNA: TGTGCCATCAAGGCTAGTGGCCCAGATACGCAGTATTTT. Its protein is CAIKASGPDTQYF.

The CDR3 reads CASGLQRNTEAFF. CDR3 nucleotides: TGTGCCAGCGGATTACAGAGGAACACTGAAGCTTTCTTT. This chain joins TRBV6-5 and TRBJ1-1; D remains ambiguous. Germline V gene sequence: CDR1 MNHEY, CDR2 SVGAGI. V was shortened by 8 bases and J by 1 base, with 11 bases between the two germline ends. This CDR3 has 13 residues.

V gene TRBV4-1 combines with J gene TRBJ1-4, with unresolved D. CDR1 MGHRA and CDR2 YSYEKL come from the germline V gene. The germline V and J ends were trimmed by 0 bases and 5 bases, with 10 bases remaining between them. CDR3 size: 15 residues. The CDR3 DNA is TGCGCCAGCAGCCAAGATACGGGGTCCAATGAAAAACTGTTTTTT. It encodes CASSQDTGSNEKLFF.

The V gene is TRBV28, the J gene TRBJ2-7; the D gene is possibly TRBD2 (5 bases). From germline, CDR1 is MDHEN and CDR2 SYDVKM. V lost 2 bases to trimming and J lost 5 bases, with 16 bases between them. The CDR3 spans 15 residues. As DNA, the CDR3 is TGTGCCAGCAGTTTAGGAACTGGAGGCTACGACGAGCAGTACTTC. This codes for CASSLGTGGYDEQYF.

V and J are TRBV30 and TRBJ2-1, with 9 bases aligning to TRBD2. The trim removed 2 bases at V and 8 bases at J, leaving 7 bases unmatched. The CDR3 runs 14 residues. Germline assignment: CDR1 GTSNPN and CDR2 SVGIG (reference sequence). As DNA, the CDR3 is TGTGCCTGGAGTAAGATAGCGGGAGAGGATGAGCAGTTCTTC. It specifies CAWSKIAGEDEQFF.

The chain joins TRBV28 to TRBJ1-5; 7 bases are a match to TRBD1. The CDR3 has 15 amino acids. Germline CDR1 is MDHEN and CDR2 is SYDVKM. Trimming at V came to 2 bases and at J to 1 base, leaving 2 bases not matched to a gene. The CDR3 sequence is CASSLGTASNQPQHF. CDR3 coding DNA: TGTGCCAGCAGTTTAGGGACAGCGAGCAATCAGCCCCAGCATTTT.

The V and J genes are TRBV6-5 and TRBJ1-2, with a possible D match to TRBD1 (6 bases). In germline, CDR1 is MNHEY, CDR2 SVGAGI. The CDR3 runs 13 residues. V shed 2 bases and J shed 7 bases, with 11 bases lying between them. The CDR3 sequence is CASSYTGSAGYTF. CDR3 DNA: TGTGCCAGCAGTTACACAGGGTCAGCTGGCTACACCTTC.

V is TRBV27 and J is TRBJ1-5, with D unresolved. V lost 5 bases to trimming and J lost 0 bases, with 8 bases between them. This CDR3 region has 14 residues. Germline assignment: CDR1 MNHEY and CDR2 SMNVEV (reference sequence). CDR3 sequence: CASSPRDSNQPQHF. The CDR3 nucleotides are TGTGCCAGCAGTCCAAGAGATAGCAATCAGCCCCAGCATTTT.